A single sample is the source of the 30 T cell receptor beta chains below, sequenced in a study of shared T cell receptors in the human thymus. Clones were sequenced by immunoSEQ multiplex PCR, and TCRdb holds only the in-frame ones, with some missing. The repertoire holds about 710,000 clones, with around 87% as singletons. The same sample was also used in a study of human thymus T cells.

Sequencing used thymocytes. The source is a boy younger than two with a congenital heart defect.

The CDR3 bases are TGTGCCAGCAGCCCTACCCCTCTAGCATTCCAAGAGACCCAGTACTTC. Its protein product is CASSPTPLAFQETQYF. This chain uses TRBV5-6 with TRBJ2-5, with D perhaps TRBD2 (5 bases). Germline V gene data show CDR1 as SGHDT and CDR2 as YYEEEE. This CDR3 comprises 16 residues. Trimming took 4 bases from V and 1 from J, leaving 17 bases between them.

This clone came up once. This chain connects TRBV28 to TRBJ2-7; D might be TRBD2 (6 bases). Germline-derived CDR1 and CDR2 are MDHEN and SYDVKM. Trimming cost V 5 bases and J 3 bases, with 17 bases left between them. The CDR3 sequence is 15 residues long. CDR3 bases: TGTGCCAGCAGTGCGGGCGGGACGCTGGACTACGAGCAGTACTTC. Its translation is CASSAGGTLDYEQYF. The full variable domain, its missing parts supplied by reference TRBV28 and TRBJ2-7, is DVKVTQSSRYLVKRTGEKVFLECVQDMDHENMFWYRQDPGLGLRLIYFSYDVKMKEKGDIPEGYSVSREKKERFSLILESASTNQTSMYLCASSAGGTLDYEQYFGPGTRLTVT.

This clone appeared once. The V gene is TRBV6-1, the J gene TRBJ2-3, with D perhaps TRBD1 (6 bases). Trimming left V 4 bases short and J 1 base short, with 12 bases between. Per germline, CDR1 MNHNS and CDR2 SASEGT. The CDR3 contains 15 residues. CDR3 amino acids: CASSATGLGTDTQYF. The CDR3 DNA reads as TGTGCCAGCAGTGCCACAGGGTTGGGCACAGATACGCAGTATTTT.

The genes are TRBV27 and TRBJ1-5; D is possibly TRBD1 (6 bases). Germline V gene sequence: CDR1 MNHEY, CDR2 SMNVEV (reference sequence). The CDR3 length is 18 residues. V shed 3 bases and J shed 0 bases, with 18 bases lying between them. CDR3 protein: CASSLNMDDRFSNQPQHF. The CDR3 DNA is TGTGCCAGCAGTTTGAACATGGATGACAGGTTTAGCAATCAGCCCCAGCATTTT.

This clone was counted a single time. This chain connects TRBV11-2 to TRBJ1-2, with 8 bases that match TRBD1. The CDR3 is 18 amino acids. The ends lost 2 bases at V and 1 base at J; junction bases unmatched: 12. CDR1 and CDR2 (germline): SGHAT, FQNNGV. This CDR3 reads CASSLITEDRAFNYGYTF. CDR3 coding DNA: TGTGCCAGCAGCTTAATAACCGAGGACAGGGCCTTTAACTATGGCTACACCTTC.

The genes are TRBV7-8 and TRBJ1-3, with TRBD1 matching 8 bases. The CDR3 length is 16 residues. The V segment lost 1 base and the J segment 3 bases; nucleotides outside the gene matches: 5. Germline V gene data show CDR1 as SGHVS and CDR2 as FQNEAQ. CDR3 region: CASSLGRQGYGNTIYF. The CDR3, as DNA: TGTGCCAGCAGCTTAGGGAGACAGGGGTATGGAAACACCATATATTTT.

CDR3 amino acids: CASSLVPDDRALNQPQHF. CDR3 nucleotide sequence: TGTGCCAGCAGCTTAGTCCCGGATGACAGGGCCCTTAATCAGCCCCAGCATTTT. The V and J genes are TRBV7-9 and TRBJ1-5; 7 bases match TRBD1. V gave up 1 base and J gave up 4 bases; unmatched junction bases: 13. Germline-derived CDR1 and CDR2 are SEHNR and FQNEAQ (reference sequence). CDR3 length: 18 residues. Full variable domain (remainder filled in from reference TRBV7-9 and TRBJ1-5): DTGVSQNPRHKITKRGQNVTFRCDPISEHNRLYWYRQTLGQGPEFLTYFQNEAQLEKSRLLSDRFSAERPKGSFSTLEIQRTEQGDSAMYLCASSLVPDDRALNQPQHFGDGTRLSIL.

V is TRBV10-3 and J is TRBJ2-2; 11 nucleotides align to TRBD2. Looked up from germline, CDR1 is ENHRY and CDR2 is SYGVKD. V lost 3 bases and J lost 4; bases outside the gene matches: 16. The CDR3 runs to 20 residues. CDR3 sequence: CAISEDGNSGRVRITGELFF. The DNA of the CDR3 is TGTGCCATCAGTGAAGATGGGAATAGCGGGAGGGTAAGGATCACCGGGGAGCTGTTTTTT.

The chain has TRBV28 and TRBJ2-7; 15 bases are shared with TRBD2. From germline, CDR1 is MDHEN and CDR2 SYDVKM. V gave up 4 bases and J gave up 9 bases; unmatched junction bases: 4. The CDR3 covers 14 residues. The CDR3, as DNA: TGTGCCAGCAGTTACGAGGGACTAGCGGGAGGGCAGTACTTC. This encodes CASSYEGLAGGQYF. Drawing the rest from reference TRBV28 and TRBJ2-7, the complete variable domain is DVKVTQSSRYLVKRTGEKVFLECVQDMDHENMFWYRQDPGLGLRLIYFSYDVKMKEKGDIPEGYSVSREKKERFSLILESASTNQTSMYLCASSYEGLAGGQYFGPGTRLTVT.

The V call is TRBV6-1, the J call TRBJ2-3; 10 nucleotides agree with TRBD2. The J segment lost 2 bases and the V segment lost 0 bases, leaving 5 bases of the junction unmatched. Germline CDR1 and CDR2: MNHNS and SASEGT. The CDR3 covers 17 residues. This CDR3 reads CASSEAASGGHTDTQYF. The CDR3 DNA follows: TGTGCCAGCAGTGAAGCAGCTAGCGGGGGCCACACAGATACGCAGTATTTT.

The V call is TRBV13, the J call TRBJ1-4; 10 nucleotides line up with TRBD1. Germline values: CDR1 PRHDT, CDR2 FYEKMQ (reference sequence). The trim removed 4 bases at V and 7 bases at J, leaving 12 bases unmatched. The CDR3 has 17 amino acids. The CDR3 region has the DNA TGTGCCAGCAGCTCGGCCGGACAGGGGGGCAGTAGTGAAAAACTGTTTTTT. It yields the protein CASSSAGQGGSSEKLFF.

The chain is built from TRBV9 and TRBJ2-7; 10 bases map to TRBD2. The CDR3 consists of 15 residues. Germline lookup yields CDR1 SGDLS and CDR2 YYNGEE. J gave up 4 bases and V 0 bases, and 4 bases lay outside the gene matches. The CDR3 reads CASSVGASGRYEQYF. The CDR3 nucleotides read TGTGCCAGCAGCGTAGGGGCTAGCGGGAGATACGAGCAGTACTTC.

This CDR3 is CATSRDLGTGAEKLFF. CDR3 bases: TGTGCCACCAGCAGAGATCTTGGGACAGGGGCTGAAAAACTGTTTTTT. V usage is TRBV15 and J usage is TRBJ1-4; TRBD1 matches at 10 bases. Germline loops: CDR1 LNHNV, CDR2 YYDKDF (reference sequence). The CDR3 spans 16 residues. V lost 0 bases, J lost 7 bases, and 5 bases stayed unmatched.

The V gene is TRBV19, the J gene TRBJ1-5; D remains unclear. V was shortened by 4 bases and J by 2 bases, with 15 bases between the two germline ends. Germline CDR1 is LNHDA and CDR2 is SQIVND (reference sequence). The CDR3 consists of 16 residues. CDR3 protein: CASSTPGQARNQPQHF. The DNA for the CDR3 is TGTGCCAGTAGTACTCCCGGCCAGGCCCGCAATCAGCCCCAGCATTTT.

This chain uses TRBV5-6 with TRBJ2-7; D is undetermined. The ends were cut back, 0 bases at V and 5 bases at J, with 18 bases in the middle. The CDR3 has 16 amino acids. The V gene's germline CDR1 is SGHDT and CDR2 YYEEEE. CDR3 residues: CASSLELTGNNDEQYF. The CDR3 DNA is TGTGCCAGCAGCTTGGAGCTTACGGGTAATAACGACGAGCAGTACTTC.

The rearrangement uses TRBV15 and TRBJ2-5; 10 bases are shared with TRBD2. V shed 0 bases, J shed 1 base, and the junction held 5 bases outside the gene matches. The CDR3 is made up of 17 amino acids. Per the germline V gene, CDR1 is LNHNV and CDR2 is YYDKDF (reference sequence). The CDR3 protein is CATSRDRGLAFQETQYF. The CDR3 DNA follows: TGTGCCACCAGCAGAGATAGGGGACTAGCGTTCCAAGAGACCCAGTACTTC. Full variable domain (rest looked up from reference TRBV15 and TRBJ2-5): DAMVIQNPRYQVTQFGKPVTLSCSQTLNHNVMYWYQQKSSQAPKLLFHYYDKDFNNEADTPDNFQSRRPNTSFCFLDIRSPGLGDTAMYLCATSRDRGLAFQETQYFGPGTRLLVL.

The rearrangement uses TRBV29-1 and TRBJ2-2, with D possibly being TRBD2 (5 bases). The CDR3 is 14 amino acids. Germline CDR1 SQVTM, CDR2 ANQGSEA. Trimming shortened V by 5 bases and J by 1 base, and 11 bases separated the two germline ends. The CDR3 sequence is CSVNLEGNTGELFF. CDR3 sequence (DNA): TGCAGCGTTAATCTCGAGGGGAACACCGGGGAGCTGTTTTTT.

The chain has TRBV2 and TRBJ2-2; no definite D call. V was cut by 6 bases and J by 3 bases, with 11 bases left in between. The CDR3 covers 14 residues. Germline assignment: CDR1 SNHLY and CDR2 FYNNEI. CDR3 DNA sequence: TGTGCCAGCAGCATCTACTTCTACACCGGGGAGCTGTTTTTT. The encoded protein is CASSIYFYTGELFF.

The CDR3 nucleotides are TGTGCCAGCAGCTTGGCCAGGGGTCCGAGGACCGGGGAGCTGTTTTTT. Its translation is CASSLARGPRTGELFF. The gene calls are TRBV5-6 and TRBJ2-2, with D maybe TRBD1 (6 bases). Germline CDR1 SGHDT, CDR2 YYEEEE. Trimming pared 0 bases from V and 5 bases from J, leaving 14 bases between. The CDR3 spans 16 residues.

The chain has TRBV19 and TRBJ2-7; 13 bases fit TRBD2. V was pared by 4 bases and J by 2 bases, with 2 bases of the junction left unmatched. CDR1 LNHDA and CDR2 SQIVND come from the germline V gene (reference sequence). The CDR3 runs 15 residues. CDR3 sequence reads: CASSTGLAGPYEQYF. The CDR3, as DNA: TGTGCCAGTAGTACGGGACTAGCGGGACCCTACGAGCAGTACTTC.

The rearrangement joins TRBV5-1 to TRBJ2-5; 11 bases map to TRBD2. The J call could be wrong; TRBJ2-7 is a better fit for the DNA end. Germline V lookup: CDR1 SGHRS, CDR2 YFSETQ. The CDR3 has 17 amino acids. CDR3 bases: TGCGCCAGCAGCGAAAGACTAGCTAGCGGGAGGATATACGAGCAGTACTTC. Amino acid sequence: CASSERLASGRIYEQYF.

This chain uses TRBV5-1 with TRBJ1-1; no reliable D call. The germline gives CDR1 SGHRS, CDR2 YFSETQ. This CDR3 contains 18 residues. V shed 1 base and J shed 0 bases, with 19 bases lying between them. Here the CDR3 reads CASSLRACSGELNTEAFF. In nucleotides, the CDR3 is TGCGCCAGCAGCTTGCGGGCTTGCTCGGGAGAGCTGAACACTGAAGCTTTCTTT.

The chain uses TRBV20-1 and TRBJ2-2; D gene uncertain. In germline, CDR1 is DFQATT, CDR2 SNEGSKA (reference sequence). V was clipped by 4 bases and J by 5 bases, with 5 bases between them. CDR3 length equals 11 residues. The CDR3: CSAKQTGELFF. CDR3 nucleotide sequence: TGCAGTGCTAAACAGACCGGGGAGCTGTTTTTT.

This chain joins TRBV28 and TRBJ2-7; 11 nucleotides agree with TRBD1. The CDR3 totals 14 residues. Germline CDR1 MDHEN, CDR2 SYDVKM. J lost 3 bases, V lost 7 bases, and 5 bases had no gene match. CDR3 DNA: TGTGCCAGCAAACCGGACAGGGGGCTCTACGAGCAGTACTTC. Its protein product is CASKPDRGLYEQYF.

The genes are TRBV28 and TRBJ2-1; 8 bases are a match to TRBD2. CDR1 is MDHEN, CDR2 SYDVKM, per germline. V lost 7 bases to trimming and J lost 5 bases; unmatched junction nucleotides: 13. CDR3 size: 16 residues. The CDR3 protein is CASTLCGGRINNEQFF. The CDR3 nucleotides read TGTGCCAGCACCCTCTGTGGCGGGAGGATCAACAATGAGCAGTTCTTC. The full variable domain, its missing parts supplied by reference TRBV28 and TRBJ2-1, is DVKVTQSSRYLVKRTGEKVFLECVQDMDHENMFWYRQDPGLGLRLIYFSYDVKMKEKGDIPEGYSVSREKKERFSLILESASTNQTSMYLCASTLCGGRINNEQFFGPGTRLTVL.

The J gene is TRBJ2-6, the V gene TRBV6-1; tentatively, D is TRBD1 (6 bases). V lost 3 bases and J lost 2, with 20 bases in between. Looked up from germline, CDR1 is MNHNS and CDR2 is SASEGT. The CDR3 is 19 residues long. CDR3 amino acids: CASSERPTGYAAGANVLTF. CDR3 nucleotide sequence: TGTGCCAGCAGTGAGAGGCCCACAGGGTACGCAGCTGGGGCCAACGTCCTGACTTTC.

V usage is TRBV15 and J usage is TRBJ2-1, with a tentative D call TRBD1 (5 bases). This CDR3 region has 15 residues. Trimming removed 0 bases at V and 5 bases at J, with 11 bases between. The germline V gene has CDR1 LNHNV and CDR2 YYDKDF (reference sequence). This CDR3 is CATSRDREPHNEQFF. CDR3 nucleotide sequence: TGTGCCACCAGCAGAGACAGGGAACCCCACAATGAGCAGTTCTTC.

The table lists this clone with a few counts. The chain recombines TRBV4-2 with TRBJ2-2; D is ambiguous. V lost 1 base and J lost 1, with 10 bases in between. The CDR3 extends over 16 amino acids. CDR1 and CDR2 from the germline V gene are LGHNA and YNFKEQ. The CDR3 DNA follows: TGTGCCAGCAGCCAAGTACACCAGATGAACACCGGGGAGCTGTTTTTT. Its translation: CASSQVHQMNTGELFF.

The rearrangement joins TRBV9 to TRBJ2-1; D may be TRBD2 (5 bases). CDR1 is SGDLS and CDR2 is YYNGEE in the germline V gene. V lost 2 bases, J lost 8 bases, and 11 bases lay in between. The CDR3 runs to 13 residues. The CDR3: CASSVTGSHEQFF. CDR3 nucleotide sequence: TGTGCCAGCAGCGTCACGGGGTCTCATGAGCAGTTCTTC.

The V and J genes are TRBV10-3 and TRBJ2-5; TRBD2 matches at 8 bases. The DNA end lines up better with TRBJ2-7; the J call may be wrong. The CDR3 runs to 15 residues. The V gene's germline CDR1 is ENHRY and CDR2 SYGVKD. CDR3 sequence: CAISERRGAQDEQYF. Written as DNA, the CDR3 is TGTGCCATCAGTGAAAGGCGGGGGGCTCAGGACGAGCAGTACTTC.